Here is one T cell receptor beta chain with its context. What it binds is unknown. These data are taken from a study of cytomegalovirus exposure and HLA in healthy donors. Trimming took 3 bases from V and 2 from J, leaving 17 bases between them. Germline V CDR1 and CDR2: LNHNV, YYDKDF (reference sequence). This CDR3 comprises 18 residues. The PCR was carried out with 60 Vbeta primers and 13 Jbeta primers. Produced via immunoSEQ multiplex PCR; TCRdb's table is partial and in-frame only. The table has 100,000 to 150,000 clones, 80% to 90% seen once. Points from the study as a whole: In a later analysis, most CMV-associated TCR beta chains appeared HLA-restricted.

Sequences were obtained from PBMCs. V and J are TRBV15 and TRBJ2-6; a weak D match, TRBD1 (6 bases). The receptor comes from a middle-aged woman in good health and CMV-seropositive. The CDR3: CATSSRTTGTPGANVLTF. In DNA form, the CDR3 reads TGTGCCACCAGCAGCCGCACCACAGGGACCCCTGGGGCCAACGTCCTGACTTTC.